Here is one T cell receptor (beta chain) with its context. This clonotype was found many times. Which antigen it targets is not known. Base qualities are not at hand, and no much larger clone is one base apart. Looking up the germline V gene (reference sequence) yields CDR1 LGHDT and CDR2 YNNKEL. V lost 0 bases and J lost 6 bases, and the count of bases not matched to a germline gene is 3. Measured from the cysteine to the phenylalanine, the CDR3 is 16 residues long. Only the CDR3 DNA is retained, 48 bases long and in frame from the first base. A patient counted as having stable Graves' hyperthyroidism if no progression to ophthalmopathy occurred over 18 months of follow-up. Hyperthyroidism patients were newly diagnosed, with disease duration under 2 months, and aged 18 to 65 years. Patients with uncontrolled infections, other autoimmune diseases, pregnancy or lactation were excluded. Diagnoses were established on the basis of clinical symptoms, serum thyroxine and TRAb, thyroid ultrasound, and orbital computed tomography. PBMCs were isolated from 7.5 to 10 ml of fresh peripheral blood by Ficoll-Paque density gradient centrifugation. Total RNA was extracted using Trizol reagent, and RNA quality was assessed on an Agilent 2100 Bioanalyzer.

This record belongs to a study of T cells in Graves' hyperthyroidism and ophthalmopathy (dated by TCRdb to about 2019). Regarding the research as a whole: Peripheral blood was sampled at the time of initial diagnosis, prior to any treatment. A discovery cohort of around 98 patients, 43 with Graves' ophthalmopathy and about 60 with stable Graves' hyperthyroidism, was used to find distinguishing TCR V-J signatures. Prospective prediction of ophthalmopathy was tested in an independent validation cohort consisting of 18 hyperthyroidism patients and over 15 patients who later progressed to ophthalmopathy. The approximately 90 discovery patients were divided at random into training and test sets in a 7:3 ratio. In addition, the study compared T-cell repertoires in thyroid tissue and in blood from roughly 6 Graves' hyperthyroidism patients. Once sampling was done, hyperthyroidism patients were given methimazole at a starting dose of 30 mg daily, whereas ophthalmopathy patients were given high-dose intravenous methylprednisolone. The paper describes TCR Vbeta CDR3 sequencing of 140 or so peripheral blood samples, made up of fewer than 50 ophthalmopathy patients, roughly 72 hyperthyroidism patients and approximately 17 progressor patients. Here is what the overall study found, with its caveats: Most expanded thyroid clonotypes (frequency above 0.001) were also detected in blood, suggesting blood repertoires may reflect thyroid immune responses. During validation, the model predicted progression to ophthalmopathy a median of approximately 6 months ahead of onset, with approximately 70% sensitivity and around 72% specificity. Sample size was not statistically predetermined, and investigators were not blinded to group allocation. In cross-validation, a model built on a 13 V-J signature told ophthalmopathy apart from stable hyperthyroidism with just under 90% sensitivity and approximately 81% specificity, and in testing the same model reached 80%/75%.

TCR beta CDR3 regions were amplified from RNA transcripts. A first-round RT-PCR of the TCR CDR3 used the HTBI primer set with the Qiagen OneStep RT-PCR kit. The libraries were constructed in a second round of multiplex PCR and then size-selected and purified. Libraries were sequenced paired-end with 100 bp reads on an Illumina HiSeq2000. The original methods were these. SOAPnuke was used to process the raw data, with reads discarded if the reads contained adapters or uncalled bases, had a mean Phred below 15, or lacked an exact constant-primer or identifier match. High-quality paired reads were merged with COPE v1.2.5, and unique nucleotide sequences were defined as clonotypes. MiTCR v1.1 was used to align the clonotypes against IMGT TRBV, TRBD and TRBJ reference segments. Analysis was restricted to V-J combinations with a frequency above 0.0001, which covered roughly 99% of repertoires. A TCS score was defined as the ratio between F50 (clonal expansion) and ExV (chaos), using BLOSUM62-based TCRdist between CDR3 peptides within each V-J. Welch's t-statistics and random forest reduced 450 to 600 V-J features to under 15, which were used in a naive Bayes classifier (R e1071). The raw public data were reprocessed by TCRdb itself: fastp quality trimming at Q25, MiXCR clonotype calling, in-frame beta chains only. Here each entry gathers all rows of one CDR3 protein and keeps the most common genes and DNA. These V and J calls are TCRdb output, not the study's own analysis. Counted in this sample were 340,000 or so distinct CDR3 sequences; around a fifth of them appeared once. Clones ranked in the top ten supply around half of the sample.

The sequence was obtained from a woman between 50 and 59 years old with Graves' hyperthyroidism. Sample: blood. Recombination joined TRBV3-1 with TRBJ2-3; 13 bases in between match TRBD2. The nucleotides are TGTGCCAGCAGCCAAGATGTACTAGCGGGGGGGGATACGCAGTATTTT. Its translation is CASSQDVLAGGDTQYF.